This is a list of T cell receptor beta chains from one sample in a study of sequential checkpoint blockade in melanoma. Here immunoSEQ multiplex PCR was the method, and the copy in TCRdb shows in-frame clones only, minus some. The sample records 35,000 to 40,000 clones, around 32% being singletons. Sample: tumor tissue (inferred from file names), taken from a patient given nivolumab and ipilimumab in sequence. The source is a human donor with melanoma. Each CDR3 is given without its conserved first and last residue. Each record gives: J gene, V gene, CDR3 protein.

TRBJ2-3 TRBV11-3 ASTRTSSTDTQY
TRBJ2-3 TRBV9 ASSPPHSTDTQY
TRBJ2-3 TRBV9 ASTPGLASDTQY
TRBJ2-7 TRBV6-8 ASSITANGEQY
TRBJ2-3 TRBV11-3 ASSQIRDTDTQY
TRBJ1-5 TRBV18 ASSDSSNQPQH
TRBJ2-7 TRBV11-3 ASSAGLTSGVYEQY
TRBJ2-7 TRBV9 ASTIQGTAAYEQY
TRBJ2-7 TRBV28 ASTAQGFYEQY
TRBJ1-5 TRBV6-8 ASSPRTGINQPQH
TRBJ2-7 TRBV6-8 ASSLGAGPYEQY
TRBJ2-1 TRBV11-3 ASSLDQGGTISYNEQF
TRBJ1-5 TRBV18 ASSTTGPSGNQPQH
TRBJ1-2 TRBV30 ARQGAANYGYT
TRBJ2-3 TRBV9 ASSVTGGDTDTQY
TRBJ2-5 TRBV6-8 ASSYELAGFQETQY
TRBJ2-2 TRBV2 ASSQTGGAYTGELF
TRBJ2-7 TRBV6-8 ASTSDPPKYEQY
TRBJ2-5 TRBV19 ASSTGWESQAQY
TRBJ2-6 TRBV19 ASSIEGGGGANVLT
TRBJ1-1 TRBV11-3 ASSFLLGGNTEAF
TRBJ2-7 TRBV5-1 ASRRLADTYEQY
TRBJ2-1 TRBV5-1 ASSSGWFPNEQF
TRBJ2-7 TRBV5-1 ASSMTTGTGEQY
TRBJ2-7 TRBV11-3 ASSLYEGTGPYEQY
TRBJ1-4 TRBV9 ASSAGVANEKLF
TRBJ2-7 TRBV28 ASKLDWQGKGYEQY
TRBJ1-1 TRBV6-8 ATSPGTGSLNTEAF
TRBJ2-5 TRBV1 ASSLDPGETQY
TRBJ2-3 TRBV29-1 SVVGLAGGATDTQY
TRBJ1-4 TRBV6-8 ASSYGTPGKRELF
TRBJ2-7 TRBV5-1 ASSLGDYPYEQY